A single sample is the source of the 4 T cell receptor beta chains below, sequenced in a study of T-cell memory formation after mild COVID-19. Via MiXCR, TCRdb re-called the 5' RACE reads, giving one row per CDR3 protein. Among about 470,000 distinct CDR3 sequences, approximately 25% were seen once, and the ten largest hold approximately 12%. Sequencing used PBMCs or a T cell subset sorted from them (not recorded which). These receptors were collected from an adult woman who had mild COVID-19 (a few samples of this study predate the infection). Cell type and time point are not known.

This clonotype was seen more than once but under ten times. The chain has TRBV11-3 and TRBJ1-1; D might be TRBD1 (6 bases). The germline V gene encodes CDR1 SGHNT and CDR2 YENEEA. V gave up 0 bases and J gave up 9 bases, with 11 bases separating them. The CDR3 consists of 13 residues. CDR3 DNA: TGTGCCAGCAGCTTAGAAACAGGGTCAAAAGCTTTCTTT. Its protein product is CASSLETGSKAFF.

This chain connects TRBV27 to TRBJ1-3; no clear D gene. The V gene lost 6 bases and the J gene lost 2 bases, with 14 bases spanning the gap. Per germline, CDR1 MNHEY and CDR2 SMNVEV (reference sequence). The CDR3 totals 15 residues. Here the CDR3 DNA reads TGTGCCAGCAGCCTAAGGTCGCAGCCTGGAAACACCATATATTTT. Residues: CASSLRSQPGNTIYF.

This clonotype was recorded a few times. The chain has TRBV4-1 and TRBJ2-6; no reliable D call. Trimming took 4 bases from V and 3 from J, leaving 10 bases between them. This CDR3 has 15 residues. Germline CDR1 and CDR2: MGHRA and YSYEKL. CDR3 nucleotides: TGCGCCAGCAGCCCGCCCCGGCTTGGGGCCAACGTCCTGACTTTC. Its translation: CASSPPRLGANVLTF.

This sequence joins TRBV20-1 and TRBJ1-2; D is perhaps TRBD1 (6 bases). Trimming took 6 bases from V and 4 from J, leaving 15 bases between them. The CDR3 spans 13 residues. Germline V CDR1 and CDR2: DFQATT, SNEGSKA (reference sequence). For the CDR3, the DNA is TGCAGTGCAGATTCGGGGGCGGGCTATGGCTACACCTTC. It is translated as CSADSGAGYGYTF.